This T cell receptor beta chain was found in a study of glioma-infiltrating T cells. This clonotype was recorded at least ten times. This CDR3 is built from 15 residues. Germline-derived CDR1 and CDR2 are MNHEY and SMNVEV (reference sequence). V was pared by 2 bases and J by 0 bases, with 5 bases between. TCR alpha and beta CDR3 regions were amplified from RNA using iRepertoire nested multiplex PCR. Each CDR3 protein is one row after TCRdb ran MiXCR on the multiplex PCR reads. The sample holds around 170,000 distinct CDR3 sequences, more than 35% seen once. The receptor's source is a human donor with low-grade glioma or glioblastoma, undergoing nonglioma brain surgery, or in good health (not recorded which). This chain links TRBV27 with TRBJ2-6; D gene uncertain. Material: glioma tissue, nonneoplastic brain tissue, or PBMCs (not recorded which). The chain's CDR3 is CASSLIGSGANVLTF. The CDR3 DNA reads TGTGCCAGCAGTTTAATTGGCTCTGGGGCCAACGTCCTGACTTTC.